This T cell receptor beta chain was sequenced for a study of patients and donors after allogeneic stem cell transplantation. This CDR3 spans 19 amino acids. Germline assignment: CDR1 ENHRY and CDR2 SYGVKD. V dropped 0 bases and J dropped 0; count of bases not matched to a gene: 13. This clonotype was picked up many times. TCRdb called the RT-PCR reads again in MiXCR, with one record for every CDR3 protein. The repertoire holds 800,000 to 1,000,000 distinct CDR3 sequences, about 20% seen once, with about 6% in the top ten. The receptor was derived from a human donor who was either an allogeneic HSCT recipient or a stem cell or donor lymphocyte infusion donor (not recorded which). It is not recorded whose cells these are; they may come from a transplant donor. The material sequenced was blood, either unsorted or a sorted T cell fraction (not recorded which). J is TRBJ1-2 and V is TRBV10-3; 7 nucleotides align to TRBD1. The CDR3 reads CAISESSITGQLPNYGYTF. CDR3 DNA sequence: TGTGCCATCAGTGAGTCGTCGATTACGGGACAGCTTCCTAACTATGGCTACACCTTC.